The clone carrying this TCR beta chain was counted once. The data belong to a study of blood T cell repertoires in COVID-19. Deletions cut 10 bases from V and 3 bases from J, with 11 bases between. The CDR3 loop spans 12 amino acids. Germline V gene data show CDR1 as KGHDR and CDR2 as SFDVKD. Per the original data handling: Reference gene primer amplification yielded estimated nucleated cell counts. The protocol was immunoSEQ multiplex PCR, while the TCRdb copy is restricted to in-frame clones and leaves out a portion. For V, J and clone size, that table is used; D and trimming come from the DNA. The sample lists more than 300,000 clones; roughly 86% were seen once. Seattle's enrolled individuals joined amid active infection and were then monitored longitudinally.

This clonotype was sampled from a woman in her 30s with COVID-19, enrolled during active disease. The V and J genes are TRBV24-1 and TRBJ1-2, with D unresolved. Sequenced input: peripheral blood. The chain's CDR3 is CATYSSHYGYTF. CDR3 coding DNA: TGTGCCACTTACAGTAGTCACTATGGCTACACCTTC.